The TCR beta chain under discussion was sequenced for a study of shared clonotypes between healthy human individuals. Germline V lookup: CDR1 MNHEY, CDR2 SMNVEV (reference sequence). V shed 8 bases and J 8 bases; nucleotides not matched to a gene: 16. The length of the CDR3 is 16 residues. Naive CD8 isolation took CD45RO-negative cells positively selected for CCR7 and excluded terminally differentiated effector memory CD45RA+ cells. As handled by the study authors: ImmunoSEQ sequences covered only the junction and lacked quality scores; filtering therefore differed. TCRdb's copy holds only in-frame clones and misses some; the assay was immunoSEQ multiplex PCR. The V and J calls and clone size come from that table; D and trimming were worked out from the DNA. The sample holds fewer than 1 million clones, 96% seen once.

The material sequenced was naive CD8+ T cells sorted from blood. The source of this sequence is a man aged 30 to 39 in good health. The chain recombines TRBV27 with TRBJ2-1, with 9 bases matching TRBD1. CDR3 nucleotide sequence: TGTGCCAGCGTAAAACCGGGACAGGGAGGTGGTTATGAGCAGTTCTTC. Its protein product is CASVKPGQGGGYEQFF.